Sequencing of this T cell receptor (beta chain) was carried out in a study of blood T cell repertoires in COVID-19 (dated by TCRdb to 2018 to 2020). The study in broad terms: Samples covering the acute and convalescent phases of COVID-19 were provided by collaborators in the United States, Italy and Spain. The prospective study material was composed of cDNA or gDNA derived from T cells, B-cell-depleted T cells, or PBMCs. Subjects who had been exposed to COVID-19, were actively infected with it, or had recovered from it provided the deeply sampled blood TCRbeta repertoires that made up the dataset. A freely available public database, intended as a resource for researchers studying the immune response to SARS-CoV-2, is where the repertoires were released. The samples were drawn from two sources: the first 160 participants of the ongoing ImmuneRACE study, and 1,200 or so subjects contributed by 6 global collaborators. Nearly every sample came with metadata listing a de-identified subject ID, COVID-19 status, age in years and sex. Where available, HLA class I and class II types were taken from metadata supplied by the sample provider and were not determined by assay-based typing. The investigation overall reported the following: Clinical and demographic metadata were provided uncurated, with the amount varying by source and participant.

As concerns this clone: No antigen is known for it. It has no much larger one-base neighbor in the sample; base qualities were not kept.

The immunoSEQ Assay, a bias-controlled multiplex PCR, was used to amplify TCRbeta CDR3 regions from genomic DNA. Concerning the study's data processing: Nucleated cell counts per sample were estimated from amplification of reference gene primers within the assay. Sequence reads were collapsed and filtered to measure the absolute abundance of every unique TCRbeta CDR3 rearrangement. For each sample, productive Simpson clonality was calculated as the square root of Simpson's diversity index over productive rearrangements. TCRdb carries this immuneACCESS record with in-frame sequences only. Its versions omit some clonotypes, under half of them owing to an unresolved V gene in the studies checked, with the rest unexplained. V, J and clone size reflect that table, while D and trimming were determined from the DNA. Counted in this sample were under 400,000 clones; 87% of them appeared once. Jointly, the top ten make up 10% of the sample.

The germline V gene encodes CDR1 MDHEN and CDR2 SYDVKM. V and J lose 5 bases and 1 base, and a span of 14 bases separates them. CDR3 length: 16 amino acids, cysteine to phenylalanine. Only the CDR3 part of the read is kept: 48 bases, read in frame from the first base. One collaborating source in Seattle enrolled patients during active infection and followed them longitudinally through the course of disease. Whole blood was collected in K2EDTA tubes by collaborating institutions according to the institutions' own protocols. For TCRbeta analysis, collaborators shipped samples as frozen whole blood, isolated PBMCs, or DNA extracted from either of those sample types.

The source material was peripheral blood. This TCR derives from a woman in her 30s with COVID-19, enrolled during active disease. The chain uses TRBV28 and TRBJ2-2; possibly the D gene is TRBD2, per 5 matching bases. The CDR3 region: CASSQRTPLNTGELFF. The DNA reads TGTGCCAGCAGTCAACGGACTCCCTTGAACACCGGGGAGCTGTTTTTT.